Each of the 10 T cell receptor beta chains below was sequenced from the same sample in a study of T cell responses to AZD1222 COVID-19 vaccine. Clones were sequenced by immunoSEQ multiplex PCR, and TCRdb holds only the in-frame ones, with some missing. The table records around 100,000 clones, approximately 88% of them present only once. The sequencing used peripheral blood, collected 28 days after the second AZD1222 dose. All receptors come from an adult who received the AZD1222 COVID-19 vaccine.

This rearrangement joins TRBV28 to TRBJ1-5; D possibly corresponds to TRBD1 (6 bases). Trimming removed 6 bases from V and 6 bases from J, with 18 bases in between. The CDR3 runs 15 residues. Germline V CDR1 and CDR2: MDHEN, SYDVKM. This CDR3 is CASRSRQALGQPQHF. The DNA for the CDR3 is TGTGCCAGCAGGTCCCGACAGGCTCTGGGTCAGCCCCAGCATTTT.

This sequence joins TRBV13 and TRBJ1-2; TRBD1 might be the D (6 bases). Trimming took off 3 bases at V and 5 bases at J, with 7 bases between the two ends. CDR3 length equals 12 residues. Germline V lookup: CDR1 PRHDT, CDR2 FYEKMQ (reference sequence). The CDR3 reads CASSLGQYGYTF. The CDR3 DNA follows: TGTGCCAGCAGCTTGGGACAATATGGCTACACCTTC.

The chain joins TRBV18 to TRBJ2-7, with D perhaps TRBD1 (5 bases). Deletions cut 0 bases from V and 7 bases from J, with 16 bases between. Germline lookup yields CDR1 KGHSH and CDR2 LQKENI. This CDR3 spans 15 amino acids. The CDR3 DNA follows: TGTGCCAGCTCACCACCGTCAGGGATCGGTGATGAGCAGTACTTC. It specifies CASSPPSGIGDEQYF.

This clone was counted a single time. The chain recombines TRBV19 with TRBJ2-2; TRBD1 agrees at 10 bases. V shed 1 base and J 6 bases; nucleotides not matched to a gene: 2. The CDR3 is made up of 15 amino acids. Germline V gives CDR1 LNHDA, CDR2 SQIVND (reference sequence). Here the CDR3 DNA reads TGTGCCAGTAGTATAGTTGGGACAGGGGCCGGGGAGCTGTTTTTT. Residues: CASSIVGTGAGELFF. Using reference TRBV19 and TRBJ2-2 for the parts outside the CDR3, the full variable domain is DGGITQSPKYLFRKEGQNVTLSCEQNLNHDAMYWYRQDPGQGLRLIYYSQIVNDFQKGDIAEGYSVSREKKESFPLTVTSAQKNPTAFYLCASSIVGTGAGELFFGEGSRLTVL.

The chain combines TRBV2 with TRBJ2-5, with 9 bases fitting TRBD2. The germline gives CDR1 SNHLY, CDR2 FYNNEI. This CDR3 has 16 residues. V lost 6 bases and J lost 5; bases outside the gene matches: 13. DNA of the CDR3: TGTGCCAGCAGCGAACCTTTAGCGGGGGCGGGTGAGACCCAGTACTTC. Its protein is CASSEPLAGAGETQYF.

This chain uses TRBV12-3 or TRBV12-4 with TRBJ1-2; no definite D call. V lost 6 bases, J lost 8 bases, and 13 bases lay in between. This CDR3 is 12 amino acids long. The CDR3 DNA reads TGTGCCAGCAGCCTTGGTGTCGGGGGCTACACCTTC. Protein: CASSLGVGGYTF.

This clone was found once. This specimen includes other DNA sequences encoding the same CDR3. The chain is built from TRBV28 and TRBJ2-1; D could derive from TRBD1 or TRBD2 (6 bases each). The length of the CDR3 is 13 residues. Germline loops: CDR1 MDHEN, CDR2 SYDVKM. The V end was cut by 3 bases, the J end by 7 bases, with 10 bases between. CDR3 protein: CASSLLGGNEQFF. CDR3 nucleotide sequence: TGTGCCAGCAGTTTGCTAGGGGGGAATGAGCAGTTCTTC.

The chain links TRBV9 to TRBJ1-4, with a possible D match to TRBD1 (6 bases). This CDR3 is 14 amino acids long. Germline assignment: CDR1 SGDLS and CDR2 YYNGEE. V was trimmed by 3 bases and J by 6 bases, leaving 12 bases between them. The CDR3 region has the DNA TGTGCCAGCAGCGCCGCGGGGGGCGATGAAAAACTGTTTTTT. Translated: CASSAAGGDEKLFF.

This clone has only one observation. The chain couples TRBV11-2 to TRBJ2-5; D is unclear. V was shortened by 1 base and J by 5 bases, with 8 bases between the two germline ends. This CDR3 has 13 residues. The germline gives CDR1 SGHAT, CDR2 FQNNGV. The DNA for the CDR3 is TGTGCCAGCAGCTTAGGGTCCGGGGAGACCCAGTACTTC. It is translated as CASSLGSGETQYF.

There are a few counts of this clone. This chain uses TRBV6-2 or TRBV6-3 with TRBJ2-3; no definite D call. The CDR3 runs 13 residues. CDR1 is MNHEY, CDR2 SVGEGT, per germline. Trimming removed 5 bases at V and 2 bases at J, with 8 bases between. The CDR3 sequence: CASSVQDTDTQYF. The CDR3 DNA is TGTGCCAGCAGTGTACAAGACACAGATACGCAGTATTTT.